The entry below describes one TCR beta chain. Recovery among Cohort 3 donors was established by two negative PCRs, clearance, or symptom resolution. The sample comes from a study of blood T cell repertoires in COVID-19. Study in general: Sample material is recorded as cDNA or gDNA derived from T cells, B-cell-depleted T cells, or PBMCs.

Per the original methods: From reference gene primer amplification, estimates of nucleated cell counts were derived. Assay used: immunoSEQ multiplex PCR; TCRdb lists only in-frame clones, some missing. V, J and clone size are those of that table, while D and trimming were read from the DNA. The sample lists some 250,000 clones, roughly 85% occurring once. There are 11 residues in the CDR3. Looked up from germline, CDR1 is MGHDK and CDR2 is SYGVNS. Between the trimmed V and J ends, which lost 0 bases and 7 bases, there was a span of 3 bases. This chain uses TRBV25-1 with TRBJ1-2; no clear D. This TCR was recovered from a woman in her 50s who had recovered from COVID-19. What was sequenced was PBMCs or T cells enriched from blood (not recorded which). The chain's CDR3 is CASSEYSGYTF. In nucleotides, the CDR3 is TGTGCCAGCAGTGAATATAGTGGCTACACCTTC.